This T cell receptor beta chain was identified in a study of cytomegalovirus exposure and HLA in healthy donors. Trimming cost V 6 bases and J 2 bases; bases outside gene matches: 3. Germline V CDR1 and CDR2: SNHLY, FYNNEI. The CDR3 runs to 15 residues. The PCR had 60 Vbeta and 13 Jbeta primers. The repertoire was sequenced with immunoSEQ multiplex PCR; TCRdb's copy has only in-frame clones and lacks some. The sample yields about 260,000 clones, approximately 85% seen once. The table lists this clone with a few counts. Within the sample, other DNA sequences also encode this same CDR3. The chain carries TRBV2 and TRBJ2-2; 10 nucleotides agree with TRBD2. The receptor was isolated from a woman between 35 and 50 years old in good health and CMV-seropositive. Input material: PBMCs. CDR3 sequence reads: CASRGTSVNTGELFF. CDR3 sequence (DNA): TGTGCCAGCAGGGGGACTAGCGTTAACACCGGGGAGCTGTTTTTT.